This TCR beta chain appears in the sequencing data of a study of metastatic and nonmetastatic thyroid tumors. Across the study: Thyroid patients, malignant and benign, had repertoires compared across blood and tumor or nodule tissue. Regarding the study as a whole: Compared with benign nodules, malignant thyroid tumors were reported to have significantly higher TCR beta diversity in both blood and tumor.

Patients had received no treatment of any kind before thyroid surgery. Judged by abundance, this clone is medium-sized. Its antigen is still unknown. V was pared by 7 bases and J by 5 bases, with 12 bases between. The CDR3 runs to 14 residues. In the authors' workflow: Researchers built a distant-metastasis classifier for papillary thyroid cancer that drew on CDR3 differences across clinicopathological groups. MiXCR re-clonotyped the PCR reads for TCRdb. None of the V and J calls come from the authors' own analysis; TCRdb made them. Altogether about 14,000 clones are present, roughly 12% being singletons, with the ten largest covering roughly 15%.

The source is a female donor with papillary thyroid cancer or a benign thyroid nodule (not recorded which). Some clones in this sample may be carry-over from other donors' samples. The chain joins TRBV12-3 or TRBV12-4 to TRBJ1-6, with D unresolved. Sequenced sample: blood. CDR3 coding DNA: TGTGCCAGCACCCGGGGAGCCAATAATTCACCCCTCCACTTT. Translating it yields CASTRGANNSPLHF.